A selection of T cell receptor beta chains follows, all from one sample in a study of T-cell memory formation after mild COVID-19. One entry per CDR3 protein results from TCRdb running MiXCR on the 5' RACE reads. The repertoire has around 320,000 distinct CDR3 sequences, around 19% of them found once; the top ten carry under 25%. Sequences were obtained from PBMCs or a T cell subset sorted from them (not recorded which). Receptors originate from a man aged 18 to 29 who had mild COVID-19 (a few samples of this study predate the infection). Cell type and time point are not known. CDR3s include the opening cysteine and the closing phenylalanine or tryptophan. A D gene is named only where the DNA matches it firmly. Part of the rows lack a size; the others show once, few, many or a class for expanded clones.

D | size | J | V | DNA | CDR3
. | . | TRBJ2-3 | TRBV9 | TGTGCCAGCAGCTCGTTTATGTCCACAGATACGCAGTATTTT | CASSSFMSTDTQYF
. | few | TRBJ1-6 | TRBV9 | TGTGCCAGCAGCGCACAGGGAACGGCACCCCTCCACTTT | CASSAQGTAPLHF
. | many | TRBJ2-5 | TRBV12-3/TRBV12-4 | TGTGCCAGCAGTTTTATCCATTTAGGAGAGACCCAGTACTTC | CASSFIHLGETQYF
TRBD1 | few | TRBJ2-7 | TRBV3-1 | TGTGCCAGCAGCCAAGGGGCTGGACAGGTCTACGAGCAGTACTTC | CASSQGAGQVYEQYF
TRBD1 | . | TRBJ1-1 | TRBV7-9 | TGTGCCAGCAGCAGACACAGGGGGAAATTTGTGAACACTGAAGCTTTCTTT | CASSRHRGKFVNTEAFF
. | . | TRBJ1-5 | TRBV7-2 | TGTGCCAGCAGCTTAGTTCCTGTTGCTGAGACAAATCAGCCCCAGCATTTT | CASSLVPVAETNQPQHF
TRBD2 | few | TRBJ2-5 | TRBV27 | TGTGCCAGCAGTCTCGGGTCTAGCGGGGGGCGGGAGACCCAGTACTTC | CASSLGSSGGRETQYF
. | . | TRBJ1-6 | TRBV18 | TGTGCCAGCTCACCAAGGCTGGCAGGGGAAAATAATTCACCCCTCCACTTT | CASSPRLAGENNSPLHF
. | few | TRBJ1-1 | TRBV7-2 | TGTGCCAGCAGCGAAGGCGGGCCTGAAGCTTTCTTT | CASSEGGPEAFF
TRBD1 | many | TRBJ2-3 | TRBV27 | TGTGCCAGCAGTTTCGGACAGGGTTGGGCGGGCGGCACAGATACGCAGTATTTT | CASSFGQGWAGGTDTQYF
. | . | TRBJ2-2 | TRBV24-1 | TGTGCCACCAGTGAGGGGGGTGGGACCGGGGAGCTGTTTTTT | CATSEGGGTGELFF
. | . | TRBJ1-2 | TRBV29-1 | TGCAGCGCCGAACGGAAGTTAGGCTACACCTTC | CSAERKLGYTF
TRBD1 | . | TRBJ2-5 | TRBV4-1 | TGCGCCAGCAGCCGGACAGGGACAGGACAAGAGACCCAGTACTTC | CASSRTGTGQETQYF
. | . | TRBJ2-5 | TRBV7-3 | TGTGCCAGCAGCCCCCAACAGAAAGACAGGGTAGGAGGGGAGACCCAGTACTTC | CASSPQQKDRVGGETQYF
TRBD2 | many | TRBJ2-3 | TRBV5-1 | TGCGCCAGCAGCTTGGCCACTAGCGGGGGGGCAGATACGCAGTATTTT | CASSLATSGGADTQYF
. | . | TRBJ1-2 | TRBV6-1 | TGTGCCAGCAGTGAGGGTACAGGTGGCTACACCTTC | CASSEGTGGYTF
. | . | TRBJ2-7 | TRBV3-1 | TGTGCCAGCAGCCCTTCTTGGGGAAGCTACGAGCAGTACTTC | CASSPSWGSYEQYF
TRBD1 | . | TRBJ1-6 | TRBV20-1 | TGCAGTGCGAACAATAAGGACAGGGTAACCTATAATTCACCCCTCCACTTT | CSANNKDRVTYNSPLHF
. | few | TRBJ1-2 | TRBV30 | TGTGCCTGGAGTGTGGAAACAGATTCTAACTATGGCTACACCTTC | CAWSVETDSNYGYTF
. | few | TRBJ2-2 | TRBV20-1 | TGCAGTGCCAGACAGGCCCGGGAAGGCGGGGAGCTGTTTTTT | CSARQAREGGELFF
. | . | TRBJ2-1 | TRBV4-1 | TGCGCCAGCAGCCAAGTAAACAGCCAGATCTACAATGAGCAGTTCTTC | CASSQVNSQIYNEQFF
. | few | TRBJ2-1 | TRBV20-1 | TGCAGTGCTGTTAGCCCCAGGGAGCAGTTCTTC | CSAVSPREQFF
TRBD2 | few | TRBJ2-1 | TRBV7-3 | TGTGCCAGCGCCCCACGGGCTAGCGGGGGGAATGAGCAGTTCTTC | CASAPRASGGNEQFF
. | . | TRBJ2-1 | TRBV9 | TGTGCCAGCAGCGTAGCCTACGGGGATGAGCAGTTCTTC | CASSVAYGDEQFF
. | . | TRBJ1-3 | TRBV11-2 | TGTGCCAGCAGCTTAGGCATCACCTACTCTGGAAACACCATATATTTT | CASSLGITYSGNTIYF
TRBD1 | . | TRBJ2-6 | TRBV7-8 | TGTGCCAGCATCCGGGACAGGGTCTTCGGTGGGGCCAACGTCCTGACTTTC | CASIRDRVFGGANVLTF
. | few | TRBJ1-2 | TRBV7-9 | TGTGCCAGCAGCCCGACAGGTTATGGCTACACCTTC | CASSPTGYGYTF
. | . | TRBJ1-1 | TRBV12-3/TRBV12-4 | TGTGCCAGCAATTTTCTCTCTGGGGCTTTCTTT | CASNFLSGAFF
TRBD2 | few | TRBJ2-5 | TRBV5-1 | TGCGCCAGCAGCTTGGTTAGCGGGGGGGGCCAAGAGACCCAGTACTTC | CASSLVSGGGQETQYF
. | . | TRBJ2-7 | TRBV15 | TGTGCCACCAGCAGAGACCGAAGAGAACCCTACGAGCAGTACTTC | CATSRDRREPYEQYF
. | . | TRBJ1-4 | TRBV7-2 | TGTGCCAGCAGCTTAGGGGGGAAGCAGGGGAGTGAAAAACTGTTTTTT | CASSLGGKQGSEKLFF
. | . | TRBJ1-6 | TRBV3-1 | TGTGCCAGCAGCCAAGACCCGGCGTTGGGTTCACCCCTCCACTTT | CASSQDPALGSPLHF
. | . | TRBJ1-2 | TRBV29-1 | TGCAGCGTGGGGCCGGGACCTAGCTATGGCTACACCTTC | CSVGPGPSYGYTF
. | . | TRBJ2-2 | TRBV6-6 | TGTGCCAGCAGTTACTCCACGGCGGGTAACACCGGGGAGCTGTTTTTT | CASSYSTAGNTGELFF
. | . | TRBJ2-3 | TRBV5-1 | TGCGCCAGCAGCTGGCCTCGGAGCACAGATACGCAGTATTTT | CASSWPRSTDTQYF
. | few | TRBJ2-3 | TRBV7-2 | TGTGCCAGCAGCCCATACGGAGATACGCAGTATTTT | CASSPYGDTQYF
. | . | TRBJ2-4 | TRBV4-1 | TGCGCCAGCACCCCCAGCACGGCGGGAATTCAGTACTTC | CASTPSTAGIQYF
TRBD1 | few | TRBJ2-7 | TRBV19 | TGTGCCAGTAGTATGACAGGGGAAGGCTACGAGCAGTACTTC | CASSMTGEGYEQYF
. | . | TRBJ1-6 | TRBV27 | TGTGCCAGCAGAATTAACAGGGCTTCACCCCTCCACTTT | CASRINRASPLHF
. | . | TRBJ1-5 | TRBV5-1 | TGCGCCAGCAGCCCGGGACCGGAAAATCAGCCCCAGCATTTT | CASSPGPENQPQHF
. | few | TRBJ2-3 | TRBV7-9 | TGTGCCAGCAGCTGGGGCGTGGGCGGGCCTCGCACAGATACGCAGTATTTT | CASSWGVGGPRTDTQYF
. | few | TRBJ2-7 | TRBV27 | TGTGCCAGCAGTTTAGATCAGGGTAGCGAGCAGTACTTC | CASSLDQGSEQYF
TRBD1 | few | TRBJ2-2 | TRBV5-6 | TGTGCCAGCAGCTGGGACAGGGGGCGCACCGGGGAGCTGTTTTTT | CASSWDRGRTGELFF
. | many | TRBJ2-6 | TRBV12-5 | TGTGCTAGTGGTTTGGGACACTCTGGGGCCAACGTCCTGACTTTC | CASGLGHSGANVLTF
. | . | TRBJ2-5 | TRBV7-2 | TGTGCCAGCAGCTTATCCTATAATGGGGTTTTAGAGACCCAGTACTTC | CASSLSYNGVLETQYF
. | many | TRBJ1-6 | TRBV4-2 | TGTGCCAGCAGCCAAGGGAGCCTGAGGGCCACGGGTCTGCAATTT | CASSQGSLRATGLQF
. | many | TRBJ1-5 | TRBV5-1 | TGCGCCAGCAGTACAGGGCAGCCGAATCAGCCCCAGCATTTT | CASSTGQPNQPQHF
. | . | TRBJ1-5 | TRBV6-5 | TGTGCCAGCAGTTACGACGGGACAAGGAGTCAGCCCCAGCATTTT | CASSYDGTRSQPQHF
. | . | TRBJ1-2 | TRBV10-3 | TGTGCCATCAGGGACCCAACCTCAGTATATGGCTACACCTTC | CAIRDPTSVYGYTF
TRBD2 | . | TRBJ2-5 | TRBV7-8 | TGTGCCAGCAGCTCTGGGACTAGCGGGGCCCTGGTAGAGACCCAGTACTTC | CASSSGTSGALVETQYF
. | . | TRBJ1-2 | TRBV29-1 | TGCAGCGTGGAAGGTACTCGGGACACCAAAACTAACTATGGCTACACCTTC | CSVEGTRDTKTNYGYTF
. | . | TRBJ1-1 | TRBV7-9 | TGTGCCAGCAGACAGACAGAGAGCCCGAACACTGAAGCTTTCTTT | CASRQTESPNTEAFF
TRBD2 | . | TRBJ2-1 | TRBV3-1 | TGTGCCAGCAGCCGTAGAGCGGGGGGAGCCTACAATGAGCAGTTCTTC | CASSRRAGGAYNEQFF